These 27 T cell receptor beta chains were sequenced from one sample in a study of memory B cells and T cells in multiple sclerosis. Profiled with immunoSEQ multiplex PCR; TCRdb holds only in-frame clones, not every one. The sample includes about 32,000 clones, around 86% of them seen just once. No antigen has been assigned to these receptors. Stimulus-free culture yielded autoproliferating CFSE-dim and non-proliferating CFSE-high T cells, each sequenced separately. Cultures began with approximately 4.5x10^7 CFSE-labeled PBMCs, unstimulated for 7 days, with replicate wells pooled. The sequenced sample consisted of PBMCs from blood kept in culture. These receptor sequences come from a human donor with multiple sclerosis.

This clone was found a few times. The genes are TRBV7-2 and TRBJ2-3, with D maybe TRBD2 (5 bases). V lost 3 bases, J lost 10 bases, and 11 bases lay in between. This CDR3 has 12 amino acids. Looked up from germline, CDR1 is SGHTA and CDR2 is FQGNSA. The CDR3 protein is CASSFQPGAQYF. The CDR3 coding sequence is TGTGCCAGCAGCTTCCAGCCCGGGGCGCAGTATTTT.

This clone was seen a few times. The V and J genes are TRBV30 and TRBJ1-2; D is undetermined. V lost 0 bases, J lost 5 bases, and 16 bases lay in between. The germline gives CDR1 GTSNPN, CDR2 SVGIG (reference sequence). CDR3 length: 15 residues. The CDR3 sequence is CAWSVNEQLGYGYTF. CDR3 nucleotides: TGTGCCTGGAGTGTGAATGAACAGCTCGGATATGGCTACACCTTC.

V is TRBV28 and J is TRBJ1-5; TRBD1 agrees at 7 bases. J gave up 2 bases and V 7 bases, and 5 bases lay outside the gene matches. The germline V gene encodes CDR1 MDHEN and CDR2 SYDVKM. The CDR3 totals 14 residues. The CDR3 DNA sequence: TGTGCCAGCAAGTCAACAGGGGGCAATCAGCCCCAGCATTTT. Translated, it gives CASKSTGGNQPQHF.

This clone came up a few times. CDR3 nucleotide sequence: TGTGCCAGCAGCTTACCCAACGTCTATGGCTACACCTTC. The encoded protein is CASSLPNVYGYTF. This rearrangement joins TRBV7-3 to TRBJ1-2; D remains unclear. Looked up from germline, CDR1 is SGHTA and CDR2 is FQGTGA. Trimming shortened V by 2 bases and J by 4 bases, and 8 bases separated the two germline ends. CDR3 size: 13 residues.

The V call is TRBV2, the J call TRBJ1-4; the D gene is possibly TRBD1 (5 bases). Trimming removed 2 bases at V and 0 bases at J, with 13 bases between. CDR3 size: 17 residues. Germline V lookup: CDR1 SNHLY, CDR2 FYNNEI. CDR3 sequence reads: CASSELSVGATNEKLFF. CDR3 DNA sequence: TGTGCCAGCAGTGAACTGTCGGTGGGGGCAACTAATGAAAAACTGTTTTTT.

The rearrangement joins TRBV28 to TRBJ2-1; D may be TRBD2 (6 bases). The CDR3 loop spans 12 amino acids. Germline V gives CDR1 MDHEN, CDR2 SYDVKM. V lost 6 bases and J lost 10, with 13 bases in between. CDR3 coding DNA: TGTGCCAGCAGATTGGCGCTAGCGGAGCAGTTCTTC. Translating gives CASRLALAEQFF.

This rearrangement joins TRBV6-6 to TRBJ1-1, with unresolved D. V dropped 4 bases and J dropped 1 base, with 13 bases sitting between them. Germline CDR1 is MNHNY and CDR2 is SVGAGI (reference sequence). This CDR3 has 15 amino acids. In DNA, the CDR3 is TGTGCCAGCAGTTTTACCCGAGGACCGAACACTGAAGCTTTCTTT. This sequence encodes CASSFTRGPNTEAFF.

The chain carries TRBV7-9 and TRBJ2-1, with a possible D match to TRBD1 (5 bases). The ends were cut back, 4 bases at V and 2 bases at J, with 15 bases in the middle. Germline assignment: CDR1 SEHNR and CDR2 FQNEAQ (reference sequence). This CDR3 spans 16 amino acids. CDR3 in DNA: TGTGCCAGCAGCTCCCGAGAGGAAGGGGCCTACAATGAGCAGTTCTTC. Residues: CASSSREEGAYNEQFF.

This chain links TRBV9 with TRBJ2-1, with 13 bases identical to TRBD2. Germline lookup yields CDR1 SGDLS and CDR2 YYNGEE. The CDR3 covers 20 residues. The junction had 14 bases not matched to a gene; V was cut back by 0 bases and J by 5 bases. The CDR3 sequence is CASSVGGLAGEHPPNNEQFF. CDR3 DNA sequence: TGTGCCAGCAGCGTAGGCGGACTAGCGGGAGAACACCCCCCAAACAATGAGCAGTTCTTC.

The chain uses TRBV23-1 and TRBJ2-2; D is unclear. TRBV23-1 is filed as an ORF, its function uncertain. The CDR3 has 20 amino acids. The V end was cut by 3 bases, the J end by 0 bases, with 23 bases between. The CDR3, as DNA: TGCGCCAGCAGTCAGCCCTTGACCCCCGGGCACCCCCCGAACACCGGGGAGCTGTTTTTT. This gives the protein CASSQPLTPGHPPNTGELFF.

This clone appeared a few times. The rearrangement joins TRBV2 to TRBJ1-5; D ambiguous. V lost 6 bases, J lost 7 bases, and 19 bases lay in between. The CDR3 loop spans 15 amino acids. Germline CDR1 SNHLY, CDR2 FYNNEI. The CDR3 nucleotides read TGTGCCAGCAGCCGAAAGGGTAGTGAGGAACAGCCCCAGCATTTT. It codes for CASSRKGSEEQPQHF.

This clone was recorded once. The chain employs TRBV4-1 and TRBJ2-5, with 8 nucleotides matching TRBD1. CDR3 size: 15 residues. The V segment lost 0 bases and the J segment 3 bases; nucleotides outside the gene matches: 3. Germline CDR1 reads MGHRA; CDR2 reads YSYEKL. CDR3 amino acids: CASSQEGGQEETQYF. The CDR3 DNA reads TGCGCCAGCAGCCAAGAGGGGGGACAGGAAGAGACCCAGTACTTC.

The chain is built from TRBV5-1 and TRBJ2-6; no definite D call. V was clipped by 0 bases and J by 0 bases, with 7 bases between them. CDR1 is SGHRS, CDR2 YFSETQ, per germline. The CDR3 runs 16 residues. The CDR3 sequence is CASSLDTPSGANVLTF. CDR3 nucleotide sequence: TGCGCCAGCAGCTTGGACACACCCTCTGGGGCCAACGTCCTGACTTTC.

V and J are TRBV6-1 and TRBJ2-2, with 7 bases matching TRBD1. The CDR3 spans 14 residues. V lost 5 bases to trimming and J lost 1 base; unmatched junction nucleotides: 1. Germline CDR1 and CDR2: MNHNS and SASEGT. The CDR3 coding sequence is TGTGCCAGCAGTAGGACAGGGAACACCGGGGAGCTGTTTTTT. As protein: CASSRTGNTGELFF.

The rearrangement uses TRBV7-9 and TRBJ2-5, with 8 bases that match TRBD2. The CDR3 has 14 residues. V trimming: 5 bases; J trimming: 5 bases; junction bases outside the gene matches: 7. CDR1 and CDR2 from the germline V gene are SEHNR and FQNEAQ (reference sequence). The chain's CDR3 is CASSALLAEETQYF. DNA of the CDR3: TGTGCCAGCAGCGCGTTACTAGCGGAGGAGACCCAGTACTTC.

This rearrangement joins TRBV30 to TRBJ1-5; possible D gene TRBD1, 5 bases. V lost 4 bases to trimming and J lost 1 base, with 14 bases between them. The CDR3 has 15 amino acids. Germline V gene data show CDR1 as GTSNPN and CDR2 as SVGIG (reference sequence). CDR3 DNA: TGTGCCTGGAAGATTGGGGGGGTGAGCAATCAGCCCCAGCATTTT. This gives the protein CAWKIGGVSNQPQHF. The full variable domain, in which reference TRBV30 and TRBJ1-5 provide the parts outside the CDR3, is SQTIHQWPATLVQPVGSPLSLECTVEGTSNPNLYWYRQAAGRGLQLLFYSVGIGQISSEVPQNLSASRPQDRQFILSSKKLLLSDSGFYLCAWKIGGVSNQPQHFGDGTRLSIL.

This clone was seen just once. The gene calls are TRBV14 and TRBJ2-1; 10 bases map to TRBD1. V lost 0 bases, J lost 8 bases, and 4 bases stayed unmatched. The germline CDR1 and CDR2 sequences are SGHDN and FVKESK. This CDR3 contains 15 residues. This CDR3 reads CASSQDFGTGDEQFF. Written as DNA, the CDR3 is TGTGCCAGCAGCCAAGATTTCGGGACAGGGGATGAGCAGTTCTTC.

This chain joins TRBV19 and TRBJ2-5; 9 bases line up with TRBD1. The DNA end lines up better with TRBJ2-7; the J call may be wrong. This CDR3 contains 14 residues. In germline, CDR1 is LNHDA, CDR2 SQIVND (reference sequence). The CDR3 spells CASSRQGVPDEQYF. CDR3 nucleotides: TGTGCCAGTAGTAGACAGGGGGTCCCCGACGAGCAGTACTTC.

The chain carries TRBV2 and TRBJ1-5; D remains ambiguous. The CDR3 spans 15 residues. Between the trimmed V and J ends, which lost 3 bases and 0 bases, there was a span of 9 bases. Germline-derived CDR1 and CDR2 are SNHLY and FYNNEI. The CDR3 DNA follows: TGTGCCAGCAGTGATTTGATGGATAGCAATCAGCCCCAGCATTTT. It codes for CASSDLMDSNQPQHF. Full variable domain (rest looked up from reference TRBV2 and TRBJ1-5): EPEVTQTPSHQVTQMGQEVILRCVPISNHLYFYWYRQILGQKVEFLVSFYNNEISEKSEIFDDQFSVERPDGSNFTLKIRSTKLEDSAMYFCASSDLMDSNQPQHFGDGTRLSIL.

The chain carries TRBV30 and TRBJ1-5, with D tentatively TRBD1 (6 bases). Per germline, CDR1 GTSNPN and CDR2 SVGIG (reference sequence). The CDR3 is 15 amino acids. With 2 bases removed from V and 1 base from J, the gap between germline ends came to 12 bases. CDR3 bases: TGTGCCTGGAGTAAACAGGGAGGAAGCAATCAGCCCCAGCATTTT. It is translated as CAWSKQGGSNQPQHF.

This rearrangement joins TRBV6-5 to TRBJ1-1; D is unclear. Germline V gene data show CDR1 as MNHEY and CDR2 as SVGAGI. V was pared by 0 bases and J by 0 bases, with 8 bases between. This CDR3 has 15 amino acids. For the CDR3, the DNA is TGTGCCAGCAGTTACTCTCCGGACTTGAACACTGAAGCTTTCTTT. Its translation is CASSYSPDLNTEAFF.

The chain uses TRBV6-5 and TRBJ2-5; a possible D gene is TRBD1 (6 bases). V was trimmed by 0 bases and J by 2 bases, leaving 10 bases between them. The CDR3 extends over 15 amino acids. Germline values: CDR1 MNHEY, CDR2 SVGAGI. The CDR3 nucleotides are TGTGCCAGCAGTTACTCGAGGACAGAGCAAGAGACCCAGTACTTC. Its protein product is CASSYSRTEQETQYF.

The chain's CDR3 is CASSPQIQETQYF. The CDR3 DNA reads as TGTGCCAGCAGTCCCCAGATCCAAGAGACCCAGTACTTC. The chain carries TRBV6-6 and TRBJ2-5, with unresolved D. CDR1 is MNHNY and CDR2 is SVGAGI in the germline V gene (reference sequence). V lost 5 bases to trimming and J lost 1 base, with 8 bases between them. This CDR3 spans 13 amino acids.

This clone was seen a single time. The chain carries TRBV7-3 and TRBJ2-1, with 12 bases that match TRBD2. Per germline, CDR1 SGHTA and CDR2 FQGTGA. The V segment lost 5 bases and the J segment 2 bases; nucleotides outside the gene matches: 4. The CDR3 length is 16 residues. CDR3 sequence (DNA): TGTGCCAGCAGCATCGGACTAGCGGGGACCTACAATGAGCAGTTCTTC. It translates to CASSIGLAGTYNEQFF.

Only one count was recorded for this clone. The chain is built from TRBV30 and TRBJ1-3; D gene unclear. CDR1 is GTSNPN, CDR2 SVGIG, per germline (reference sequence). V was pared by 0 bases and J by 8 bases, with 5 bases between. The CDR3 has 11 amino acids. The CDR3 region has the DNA TGTGCCTGGAGTGTGGGAGACACCATATATTTT. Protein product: CAWSVGDTIYF.

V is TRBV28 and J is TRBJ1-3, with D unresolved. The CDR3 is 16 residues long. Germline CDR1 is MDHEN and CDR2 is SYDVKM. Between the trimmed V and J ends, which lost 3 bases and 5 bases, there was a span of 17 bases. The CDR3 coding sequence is TGTGCCAGCAGTTTTTTGGGTGCCACATCTCGAAACACCATATATTTT. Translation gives CASSFLGATSRNTIYF. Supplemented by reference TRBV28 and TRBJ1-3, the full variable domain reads DVKVTQSSRYLVKRTGEKVFLECVQDMDHENMFWYRQDPGLGLRLIYFSYDVKMKEKGDIPEGYSVSREKKERFSLILESASTNQTSMYLCASSFLGATSRNTIYFGEGSWLTVV.

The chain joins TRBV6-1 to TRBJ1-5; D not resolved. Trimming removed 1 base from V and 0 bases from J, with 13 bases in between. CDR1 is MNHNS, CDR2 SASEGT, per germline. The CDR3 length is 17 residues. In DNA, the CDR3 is TGTGCCAGCAGTGAAGGGGTCGGCAGAAATAGCAATCAGCCCCAGCATTTT. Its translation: CASSEGVGRNSNQPQHF.